The T cell receptor beta chain under discussion was sequenced for a study of T cells in Graves' hyperthyroidism and ophthalmopathy. General study findings and limits: Ophthalmopathy stood apart from stable hyperthyroidism in a 13 V-J model.

Regarding this clonotype: The antigen is undetermined.

This CDR3 is 19 amino acids long. V was trimmed by 2 bases and J by 0 bases, leaving 17 bases between them. Germline V gene sequence: CDR1 MNHNY, CDR2 SVGAGI (reference sequence). Using RNA transcripts as the source, TCR beta CDR3 regions were amplified. HTBI primers were used for first-round RT-PCR of the TCR CDR3. One entry per CDR3 protein results from TCRdb running MiXCR on the multiplex PCR reads. The sample carries 500,000 to 750,000 distinct CDR3 sequences, roughly 46% recorded once. Graves' hyperthyroidism qualified as stable when ophthalmopathy did not progress within 18 months. The hyperthyroidism was newly diagnosed and had lasted under 2 months; the patients were aged 18 to 65.

The source is a woman under 30 with Graves' hyperthyroidism. The chain has TRBV6-6 and TRBJ2-6; D is uncertain. Material for sequencing was peripheral blood or thyroid tissue (not recorded which). CDR3 nucleotide sequence: TGTGCCAGCAGTTACATCGCCCCAGAGTTTTACTCTGGGGCCAACGTCCTGACTTTC. This gives the protein CASSYIAPEFYSGANVLTF.